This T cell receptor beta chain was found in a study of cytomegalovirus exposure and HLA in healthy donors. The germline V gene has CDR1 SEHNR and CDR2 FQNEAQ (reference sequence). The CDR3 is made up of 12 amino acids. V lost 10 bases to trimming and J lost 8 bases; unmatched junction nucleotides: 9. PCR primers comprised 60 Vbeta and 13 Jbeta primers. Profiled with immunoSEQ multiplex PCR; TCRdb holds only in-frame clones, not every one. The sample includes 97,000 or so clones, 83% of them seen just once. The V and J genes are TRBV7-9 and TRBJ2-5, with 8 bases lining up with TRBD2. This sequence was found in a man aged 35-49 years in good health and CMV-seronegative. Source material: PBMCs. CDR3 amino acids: CATSWTSNTQYF. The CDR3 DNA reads TGTGCCACTTCGTGGACTAGCAATACCCAGTACTTC.